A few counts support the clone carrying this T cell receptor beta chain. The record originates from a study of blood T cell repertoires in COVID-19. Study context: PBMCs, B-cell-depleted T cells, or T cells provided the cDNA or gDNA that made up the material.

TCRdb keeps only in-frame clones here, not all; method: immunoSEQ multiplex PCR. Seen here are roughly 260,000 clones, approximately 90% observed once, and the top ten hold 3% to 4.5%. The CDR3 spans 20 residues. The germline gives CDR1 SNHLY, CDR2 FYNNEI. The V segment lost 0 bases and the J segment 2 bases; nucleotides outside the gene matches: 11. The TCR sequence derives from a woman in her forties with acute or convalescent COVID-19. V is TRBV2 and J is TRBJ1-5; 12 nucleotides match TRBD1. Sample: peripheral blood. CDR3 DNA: TGTGCCAGCAGTGAAGCCCTCGGGACAGGGGGCGCCGGCGGCAATCAGCCCCAGCATTTT. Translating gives CASSEALGTGGAGGNQPQHF.